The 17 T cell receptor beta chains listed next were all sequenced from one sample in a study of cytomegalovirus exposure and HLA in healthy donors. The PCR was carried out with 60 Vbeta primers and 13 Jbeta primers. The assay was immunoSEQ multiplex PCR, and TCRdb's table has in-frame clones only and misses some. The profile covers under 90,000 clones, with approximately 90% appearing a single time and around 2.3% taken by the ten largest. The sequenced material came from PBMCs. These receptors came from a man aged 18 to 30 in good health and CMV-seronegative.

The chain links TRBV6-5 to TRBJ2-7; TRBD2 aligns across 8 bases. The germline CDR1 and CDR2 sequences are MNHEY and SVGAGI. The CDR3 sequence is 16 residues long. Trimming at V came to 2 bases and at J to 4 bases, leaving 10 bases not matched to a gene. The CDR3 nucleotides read TGTGCCAGCAGTTACCAGTCTAGCGGGTACAATTACGAGCAGTACTTC. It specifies CASSYQSSGYNYEQYF.

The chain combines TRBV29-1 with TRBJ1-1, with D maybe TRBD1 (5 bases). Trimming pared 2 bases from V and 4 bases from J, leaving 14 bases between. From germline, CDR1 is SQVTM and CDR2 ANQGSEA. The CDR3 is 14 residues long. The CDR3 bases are TGCAGCGTTGAAAAAGGGGCGGGGACCACTGAAGCTTTCTTT. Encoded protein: CSVEKGAGTTEAFF. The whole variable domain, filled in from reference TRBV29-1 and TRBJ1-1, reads SAVISQKPSRDICQRGTSLTIQCQVDSQVTMMFWYRQQPGQSLTLIATANQGSEATYESGFVIDKFPISRPNLTFSTLTVSNMSPEDSSIYLCSVEKGAGTTEAFFGQGTRLTVV.

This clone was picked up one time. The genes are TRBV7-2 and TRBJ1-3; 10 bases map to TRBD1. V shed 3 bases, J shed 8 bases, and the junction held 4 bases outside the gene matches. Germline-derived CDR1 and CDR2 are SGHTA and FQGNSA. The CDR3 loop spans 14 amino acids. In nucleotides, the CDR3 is TGTGCCAGCAGCTTGGGACAGGGGAAGGACACCATATATTTT. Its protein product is CASSLGQGKDTIYF.

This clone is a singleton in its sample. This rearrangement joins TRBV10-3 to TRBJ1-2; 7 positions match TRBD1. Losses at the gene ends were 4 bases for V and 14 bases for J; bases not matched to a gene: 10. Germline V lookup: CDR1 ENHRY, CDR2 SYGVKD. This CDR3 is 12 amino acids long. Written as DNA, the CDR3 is TGTGCCATCAGTGCATCCGGGACAGTCGCTACCTTC. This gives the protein CAISASGTVATF.

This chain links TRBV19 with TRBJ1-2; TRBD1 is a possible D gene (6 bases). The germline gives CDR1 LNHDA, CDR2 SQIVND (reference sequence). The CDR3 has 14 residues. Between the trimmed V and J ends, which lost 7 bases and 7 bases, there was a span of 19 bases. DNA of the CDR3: TGTGCCAGTACCTCACCGGGGGGGGCTGGTGGCTACACCTTC. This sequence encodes CASTSPGGAGGYTF. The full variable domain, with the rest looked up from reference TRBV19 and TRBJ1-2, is DGGITQSPKYLFRKEGQNVTLSCEQNLNHDAMYWYRQDPGQGLRLIYYSQIVNDFQKGDIAEGYSVSREKKESFPLTVTSAQKNPTAFYLCASTSPGGAGGYTFGSGTRLTVV.

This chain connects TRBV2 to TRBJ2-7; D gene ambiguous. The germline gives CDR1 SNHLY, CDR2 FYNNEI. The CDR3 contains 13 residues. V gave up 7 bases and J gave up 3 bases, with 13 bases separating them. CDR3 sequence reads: CASTYYSNYEQYF. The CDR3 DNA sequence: TGTGCCAGCACTTATTACAGTAACTACGAGCAGTACTTC.

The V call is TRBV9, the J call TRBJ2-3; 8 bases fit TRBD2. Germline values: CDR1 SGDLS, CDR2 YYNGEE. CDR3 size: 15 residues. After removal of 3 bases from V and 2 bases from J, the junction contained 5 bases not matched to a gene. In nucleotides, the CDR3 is TGTGCCAGCAGCGGGGTAGCGGGAACCACAGATACGCAGTATTTT. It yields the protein CASSGVAGTTDTQYF.

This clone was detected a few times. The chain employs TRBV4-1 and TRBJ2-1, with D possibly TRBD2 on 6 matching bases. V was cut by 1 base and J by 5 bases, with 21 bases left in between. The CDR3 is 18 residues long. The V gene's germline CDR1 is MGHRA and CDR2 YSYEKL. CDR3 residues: CASSQVASSGVNDNEQFF. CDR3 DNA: TGCGCCAGCAGCCAAGTAGCATCTTCGGGAGTTAACGACAATGAGCAGTTCTTC.

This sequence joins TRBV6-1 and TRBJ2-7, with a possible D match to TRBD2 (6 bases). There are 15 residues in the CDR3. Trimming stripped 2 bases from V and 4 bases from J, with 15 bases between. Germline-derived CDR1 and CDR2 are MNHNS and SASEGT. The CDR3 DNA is TGTGCCAGCAGTGAATCCCCGGAGGGTTTATACGAGCAGTACTTC. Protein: CASSESPEGLYEQYF.

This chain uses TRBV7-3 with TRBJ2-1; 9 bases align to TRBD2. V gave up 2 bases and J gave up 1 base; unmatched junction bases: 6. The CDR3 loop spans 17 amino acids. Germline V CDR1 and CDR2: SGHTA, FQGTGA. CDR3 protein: CASSLRAGGGSYNEQFF. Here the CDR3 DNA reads TGTGCCAGCAGCTTACGAGCGGGAGGTGGTTCCTACAATGAGCAGTTCTTC.

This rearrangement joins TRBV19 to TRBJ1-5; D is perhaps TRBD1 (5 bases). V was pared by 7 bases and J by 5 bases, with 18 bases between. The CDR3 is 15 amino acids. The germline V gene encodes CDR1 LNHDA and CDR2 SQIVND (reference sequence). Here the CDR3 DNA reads TGTGCCAGTATGGACACCCTTCTTGGGTATCAGCCCCAGCATTTT. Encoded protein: CASMDTLLGYQPQHF. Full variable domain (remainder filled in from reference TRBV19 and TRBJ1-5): DGGITQSPKYLFRKEGQNVTLSCEQNLNHDAMYWYRQDPGQGLRLIYYSQIVNDFQKGDIAEGYSVSREKKESFPLTVTSAQKNPTAFYLCASMDTLLGYQPQHFGDGTRLSIL.

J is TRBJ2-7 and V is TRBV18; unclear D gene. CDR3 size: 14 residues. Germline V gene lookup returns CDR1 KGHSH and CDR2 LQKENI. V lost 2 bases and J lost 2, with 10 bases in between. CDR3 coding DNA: TGTGCCAGCTCACCAAGGCAGGCGACCTACGAGCAGTACTTC. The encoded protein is CASSPRQATYEQYF.

CDR3 loop: CASSIGQGTDTQYF. The CDR3 nucleotides are TGTGCCAGTAGTATCGGACAGGGCACAGATACGCAGTATTTT. The gene calls are TRBV19 and TRBJ2-3; the match to TRBD1 covers 7 bases. With 3 bases clipped from V and 1 base from J, the junction kept 1 base outside the gene matches. CDR1 and CDR2 (germline): LNHDA, SQIVND (reference sequence). The CDR3 sequence is 14 residues long. Full variable domain (rest looked up from reference TRBV19 and TRBJ2-3): DGGITQSPKYLFRKEGQNVTLSCEQNLNHDAMYWYRQDPGQGLRLIYYSQIVNDFQKGDIAEGYSVSREKKESFPLTVTSAQKNPTAFYLCASSIGQGTDTQYFGPGTRLTVL.

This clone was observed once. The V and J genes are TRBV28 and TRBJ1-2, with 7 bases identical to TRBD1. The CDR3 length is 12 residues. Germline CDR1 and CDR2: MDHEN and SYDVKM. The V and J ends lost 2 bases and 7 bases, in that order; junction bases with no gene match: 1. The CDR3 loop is CASSLDRVGYTF. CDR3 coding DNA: TGTGCCAGCAGTTTAGACAGGGTTGGCTACACCTTC.

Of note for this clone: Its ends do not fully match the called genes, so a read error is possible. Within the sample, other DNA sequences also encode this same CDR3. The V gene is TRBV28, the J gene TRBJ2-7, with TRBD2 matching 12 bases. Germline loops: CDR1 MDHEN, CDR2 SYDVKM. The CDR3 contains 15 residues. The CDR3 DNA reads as TGTGCCAGCAGTCCAGGACTAGCGGGAAGGTACGAGCAGTACTTT. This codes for CASSPGLAGRYEQYF.

This chain's CDR3 is CASSSQGYEQYF. The CDR3 coding sequence is TGTGCCAGCAGCTCTCAGGGTTACGAGCAGTACTTC. This rearrangement joins TRBV7-2 to TRBJ2-7; a weak D match, TRBD1 (5 bases). The CDR3 has 12 amino acids. V shed 4 bases and J shed 4 bases, with 8 bases lying between them. Germline V gene data show CDR1 as SGHTA and CDR2 as FQGNSA.

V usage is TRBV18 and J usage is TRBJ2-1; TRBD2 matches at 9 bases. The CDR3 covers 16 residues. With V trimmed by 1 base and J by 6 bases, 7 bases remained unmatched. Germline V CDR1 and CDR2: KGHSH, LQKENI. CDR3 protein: CASSPHSGSPFNEQFF. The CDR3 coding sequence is TGTGCCAGCTCACCACATAGCGGGAGTCCGTTCAATGAGCAGTTCTTC.